A single sample is the source of the 21 T cell receptor beta chains below, sequenced in a study of OX40 agonist ivuxolimab in advanced cancers. The protocol was immunoSEQ multiplex PCR, while the TCRdb copy is restricted to in-frame clones and leaves out a portion. The top ten clones hold approximately 0.61% of a sample with roughly 60,000 clones, 87% of them seen once. Sequencing was performed on CD4+ or CD8+ T cells sorted from blood, taken in a trial of the OX40 agonist ivuxolimab. These TCRs come from an adult with an advanced solid tumor such as melanoma, head and neck, liver or kidney cancer.

The chain couples TRBV2 to TRBJ1-1, with D perhaps TRBD1 (6 bases). The V gene's germline CDR1 is SNHLY and CDR2 FYNNEI. The CDR3 covers 12 residues. Trimming removed 3 bases from V and 10 bases from J, with 12 bases in between. CDR3 bases: TGTGCCAGCAGTGAGATCCAGGGGCGAGCTTTCTTT. Amino acid sequence: CASSEIQGRAFF.

J is TRBJ2-1 and V is TRBV7-9; weak D call: TRBD2 (6 bases). The V and J ends lost 2 bases and 5 bases respectively, with 13 bases between them. Germline CDR1 SEHNR, CDR2 FQNEAQ (reference sequence). The length of the CDR3 is 15 residues. CDR3 amino acids: CASSLRRDFNNEQFF. As DNA, the CDR3 is TGTGCCAGCAGCTTAAGGAGGGATTTTAACAATGAGCAGTTCTTC.

V is TRBV29-1 and J is TRBJ2-5; D not resolved. The CDR3 has 12 residues. Germline CDR1 and CDR2: SQVTM and ANQGSEA. V shed 7 bases and J shed 5 bases, with 14 bases lying between them. CDR3 bases: TGCAGCGCAAGGTTTAGCCCGGAGACCCAGTACTTC. This translates into CSARFSPETQYF.

V and J are TRBV27 and TRBJ2-5; TRBD2 matches at 11 bases. The better agreement between TRBJ2-7 and the DNA end casts doubt on the J call. In germline, CDR1 is MNHEY, CDR2 SMNVEV (reference sequence). The CDR3 is made up of 19 amino acids. The CDR3 region has the DNA TGTGCCAGCAGTCCAACGGGACAGGGTATGGCTAGCGGGAGGAACGAGCAGTACTTC. Amino acids: CASSPTGQGMASGRNEQYF.

The chain combines TRBV7-8 with TRBJ2-7; TRBD2 matches at 9 bases. Germline trimming cut 1 base from V and 3 bases from J; bases unmatched to any gene: 7. The CDR3 sequence is 16 residues long. Germline lookup yields CDR1 SGHVS and CDR2 FQNEAQ. The CDR3 DNA sequence: TGTGCCAGCAGCTTAGGTCTGGCTAGCGGGATCTACGAGCAGTACTTC. This sequence encodes CASSLGLASGIYEQYF.

This clone was detected only a few times. The V gene is TRBV9, the J gene TRBJ1-2, with 8 bases matching TRBD1. CDR1 SGDLS and CDR2 YYNGEE come from the germline V gene. J lost 8 bases, V lost 2 bases, and 2 bases had no gene match. The CDR3 is made up of 12 amino acids. The CDR3 loop reads CASSVHRGGYTF. CDR3 sequence (DNA): TGTGCCAGCAGCGTGCACAGGGGGGGCTACACCTTC.

This chain joins TRBV2 and TRBJ2-1; D might be TRBD2 (7 bases). Germline V CDR1 and CDR2: SNHLY, FYNNEI. The CDR3 sequence is 14 residues long. V lost 6 bases and J 6 bases, leaving 15 bases between the germline ends. The DNA for the CDR3 is TGTGCCAGCAGGAAGGGGGGGTCCGGCAATGAGCAGTTCTTC. Encoded protein: CASRKGGSGNEQFF.

This rearrangement joins TRBV25-1 to TRBJ2-3; 7 bases agree with TRBD2. The V gene's germline CDR1 is MGHDK and CDR2 SYGVNS. The CDR3 contains 16 residues. The V gene end was trimmed by 1 base and the J gene end by 1 base; junction bases not matched to a gene: 5. This CDR3 is CASSEFGGGGTDTQYF. The CDR3 DNA is TGTGCCAGCAGTGAATTCGGGGGAGGGGGCACAGATACGCAGTATTTT. Variable domain in full (rest from reference TRBV25-1 and TRBJ2-3): EADIYQTPRYLVIGTGKKITLECSQTMGHDKMYWYQQDPGMELHLIHYSYGVNSTEKGDLSSESTVSRIRTEHFPLTLESARPSHTSQYLCASSEFGGGGTDTQYFGPGTRLTVL.

This sequence joins TRBV4-1 and TRBJ1-1; 7 bases are shared with TRBD1. The CDR3 spans 15 residues. Germline V gives CDR1 MGHRA, CDR2 YSYEKL. With 0 bases clipped from V and 4 bases from J, the junction kept 5 bases outside the gene matches. DNA of the CDR3: TGCGCCAGCAGCCAAGATCAGACAGGGAGCACTGAAGCTTTCTTT. Its protein product is CASSQDQTGSTEAFF.

The rearrangement uses TRBV7-9 and TRBJ2-1; TRBD2 agrees at 7 bases. CDR1 and CDR2 from the germline V gene are SEHNR and FQNEAQ (reference sequence). Losses at the gene ends were 5 bases for V and 1 base for J; bases not matched to a gene: 8. The CDR3 sequence is 16 residues long. The CDR3 loop reads CASSLEAGESYNEQFF. In DNA form, the CDR3 reads TGTGCCAGCAGCCTTGAGGCGGGAGAATCCTACAATGAGCAGTTCTTC.

This chain connects TRBV30 to TRBJ1-6, with TRBD1 identical over 7 bases. Germline CDR1 is GTSNPN and CDR2 is SVGIG (reference sequence). The J segment lost 7 bases and the V segment lost 5 bases, leaving 8 bases of the junction unmatched. This CDR3 region has 14 residues. The DNA for the CDR3 is TGTGCCTGGGGGGGGACAGCTTGGAATTCACCCCTCCACTTT. Translated: CAWGGTAWNSPLHF. Looking up the rest from reference TRBV30 and TRBJ1-6 gives the full variable domain: SQTIHQWPATLVQPVGSPLSLECTVEGTSNPNLYWYRQAAGRGLQLLFYSVGIGQISSEVPQNLSASRPQDRQFILSSKKLLLSDSGFYLCAWGGTAWNSPLHFGNGTRLTVT.

This clone occurred a few times. CDR3 nucleotides: TGTGCCAGTAGTGTCCGCAGAGGTATTACTGAAAAACTGTTTTTT. Translated: CASSVRRGITEKLFF. The chain links TRBV19 to TRBJ1-4; D is uncertain. Trimming took 5 bases from V and 7 from J, leaving 17 bases between them. CDR3 size: 15 residues. Germline lookup yields CDR1 LNHDA and CDR2 SQIVND (reference sequence).

This chain's CDR3 is CASSLTFDEQFF. CDR3 DNA: TGCGCCAGCAGCTTGACTTTCGATGAGCAGTTCTTC. The chain employs TRBV5-1 and TRBJ2-1; D ambiguous. CDR1 is SGHRS, CDR2 YFSETQ, per germline. V was clipped by 1 base and J by 8 bases, with 7 bases between them. CDR3 length equals 12 residues.

The chain couples TRBV6-1 to TRBJ1-1; D is possibly TRBD1 (5 bases). The CDR3 is made up of 13 amino acids. Germline values: CDR1 MNHNS, CDR2 SASEGT. The V and J ends lost 2 bases and 10 bases respectively, with 14 bases between them. CDR3 protein: CASSETYGARAFF. The DNA for the CDR3 is TGTGCCAGCAGTGAAACGTACGGGGCGCGAGCTTTCTTT.

The chain couples TRBV9 to TRBJ2-2, with D perhaps TRBD2 (6 bases). V was trimmed by 4 bases and J by 5 bases, leaving 12 bases between them. Per the germline V gene, CDR1 is SGDLS and CDR2 is YYNGEE. The CDR3 consists of 14 residues. The CDR3 is CASSPRLGTGELFF. CDR3 DNA: TGTGCCAGCAGCCCGAGACTAGGGACCGGGGAGCTGTTTTTT.

The table lists this clone with a count of one. The rearrangement joins TRBV15 to TRBJ2-7; 7 positions match TRBD1. J was trimmed by 5 bases and V by 5 bases; bases with no gene match: 9. The CDR3 runs 14 residues. The germline V gene has CDR1 LNHNV and CDR2 YYDKDF (reference sequence). The CDR3 protein is CATSAHDRDHEQYF. The DNA for the CDR3 is TGTGCCACCAGCGCTCACGACAGGGATCACGAGCAGTACTTC.

The CDR3 DNA is TGTGCCAGCAGCTTAGCCCCTAATTTGATCAGCTACGAGCAGTACTTC. This encodes CASSLAPNLISYEQYF. V and J are TRBV11-2 and TRBJ2-7, with D unresolved. V was trimmed by 1 base and J by 3 bases, leaving 16 bases between them. This CDR3 spans 16 amino acids. Germline V CDR1 and CDR2: SGHAT, FQNNGV.

The rearrangement links TRBV30 to TRBJ2-4, with D possibly matching TRBD1 (6 bases). V was shortened by 1 base and J by 5 bases, with 21 bases between the two germline ends. CDR1 is GTSNPN, CDR2 SVGIG, per germline (reference sequence). The CDR3 loop spans 17 amino acids. The CDR3 DNA reads TGTGCCTGGAGTGCTCTGCCGGGACAACGGGGTGAAAACATTCAGTACTTC. Encoded protein: CAWSALPGQRGENIQYF.

The chain carries TRBV6-1 and TRBJ1-2; 8 positions agree with TRBD1. The CDR3 loop spans 15 amino acids. V lost 6 bases, J lost 5 bases, and 11 bases stayed unmatched. Germline CDR1 and CDR2: MNHNS and SASEGT. The CDR3 DNA is TGTGCCAGCAGGCTAAAGACAGGGGACCCTTATGGCTACACCTTC. It specifies CASRLKTGDPYGYTF.

The genes are TRBV15 and TRBJ1-2, with 7 nucleotides matching TRBD1. Germline-derived CDR1 and CDR2 are LNHNV and YYDKDF (reference sequence). V shed 6 bases, J shed 5 bases, and the junction held 15 bases outside the gene matches. This CDR3 is 16 amino acids long. The CDR3 DNA sequence: TGTGCCACCAGGGAAGAAGGGAGTCCGACAGGGTATGGCTACACCTTC. It specifies CATREEGSPTGYGYTF.

The DNA for the CDR3 is TGTGCCAGCGATAGCGGGAGGGCCGCGGAGACCCAGTACTTC. Translating gives CASDSGRAAETQYF. The rearrangement uses TRBV6-1 and TRBJ2-5; 11 positions agree with TRBD2. The CDR3 sequence is 14 residues long. Trimming cost V 8 bases and J 5 bases; bases outside gene matches: 7. Germline loops: CDR1 MNHNS, CDR2 SASEGT.